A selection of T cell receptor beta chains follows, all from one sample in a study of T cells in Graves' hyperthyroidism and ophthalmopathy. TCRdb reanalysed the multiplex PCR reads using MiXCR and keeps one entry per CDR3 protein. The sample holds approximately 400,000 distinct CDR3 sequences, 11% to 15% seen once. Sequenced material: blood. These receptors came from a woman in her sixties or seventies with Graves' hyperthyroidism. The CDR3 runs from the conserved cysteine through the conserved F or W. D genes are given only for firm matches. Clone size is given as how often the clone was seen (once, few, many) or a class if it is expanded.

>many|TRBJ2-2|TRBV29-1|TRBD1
TGCAGCGTTGTGTGGGGACAGGGGGCATCCGGGGAGCTGTTTTTT
CSVVWGQGASGELFF
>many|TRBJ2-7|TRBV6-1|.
TGTGCCAGCATTGGGGGCAACTCCTACGAGCAGTACTTC
CASIGGNSYEQYF
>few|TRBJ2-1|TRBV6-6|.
TGTGCCAGCAGTTACGACGGGAGCTCCTACAATGAGCAGTTCTTC
CASSYDGSSYNEQFF
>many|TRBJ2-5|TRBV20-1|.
TGCAGTGCTAGAGGGGGGGTCGGAGACCAAGAGACCCAGTACTTC
CSARGGVGDQETQYF
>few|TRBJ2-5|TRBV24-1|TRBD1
TGTGCCACCAGTGATTGGATGAGGACAGGGATCGAGGGGAGCCAAGAGACCCAGTACTTC
CATSDWMRTGIEGSQETQYF
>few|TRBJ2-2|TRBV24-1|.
TGTGCCACTAAAGGCGCGCTCACCGGGGAGCTGTTTTTT
CATKGALTGELFF
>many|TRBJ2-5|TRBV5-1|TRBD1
TGCGCCAGCAGCCTGGGACAGTGGATAGAGACCCAGTACTTC
CASSLGQWIETQYF
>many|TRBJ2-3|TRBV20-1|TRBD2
TGCAGTGCTAGAGTGGCTAGCGGGTCTCAAGATACGCAGTATTTT
CSARVASGSQDTQYF
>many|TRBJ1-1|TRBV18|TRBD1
TGTGCCAGCTCACCACGAGACAGGGGGCTTGTGAACACTGAAGCTTTCTTT
CASSPRDRGLVNTEAFF
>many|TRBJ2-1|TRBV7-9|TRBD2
TGTGCCAGCAGACAGACTAGCGGGAGTTGGAATGAGCAGTTCTTC
CASRQTSGSWNEQFF
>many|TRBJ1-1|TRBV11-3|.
TGTGCCAGCAGCCTGACAGGAGCTGAAGCTTTCTTT
CASSLTGAEAFF
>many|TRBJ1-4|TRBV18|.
TGTGCCAGCTCACCACCACAAGGATCTAATGAAAAACTGTTTTTT
CASSPPQGSNEKLFF